This T cell receptor beta chain was identified in a study of early T cells in non-severe SARS-CoV-2 infection. Study as a whole: It was bulk RNA from unsorted whole blood that was sequenced, and the chains were unpaired. Whole-study results and caveats: Using VDJdb, the matching emphasized anti-spike CD8 responses while missing private and CD4 specificities.

This clonotype was seen ten or more times. Antigen unknown. The V gene lost 4 bases and the J gene lost 5 bases, with 14 bases spanning the gap. The CDR3 contains 14 residues. CDR1 is MNHEY and CDR2 is SVGEGT in the germline V gene. Researchers tagged individual cDNA molecules with unique molecular identifiers. TCRdb analysed the 5' RACE reads with MiXCR anew, one entry per CDR3 protein. Of some 40,000 distinct CDR3 sequences in the sample, roughly 5.6% were seen once. The sequence was collected from an adult who was a healthcare worker with PCR-confirmed SARS-CoV-2 infection or an uninfected control (not recorded which). Sequencing was performed on whole blood. V gene TRBV6-2 or TRBV6-3 combines with J gene TRBJ2-5; D uncertain. For the CDR3, the DNA is TGTGCCAGCAGTTCCCACACCCTGTCGGAGACCCAGTACTTC. This translates into CASSSHTLSETQYF.